Included here is one T cell receptor beta chain sequence, with context. Its target is not known. Isolating CD4+ T cells followed approximately 11 days of culture. SARS-CoV-2 infected the person between March and December 2020, as confirmed by PCR. Participants were given two doses of BNT162b2 or mRNA-1273 vaccine. This specimen belongs to a study of vaccination effects on CD4 cells after COVID-19. Study-wide context: Post-vaccination samples were obtained at early and late time points from a few convalescent patients.

Germline V gene sequence: CDR1 SGHTA, CDR2 FQGNSA. Trimming shortened V by 5 bases and J by 0 bases, and 17 bases separated the two germline ends. This CDR3 contains 17 residues. The data were produced by immunoSEQ multiplex PCR, yet TCRdb's version contains in-frame clones alone and is incomplete. The table lists around 53,000 clones, about 74% of them singletons, with roughly 5.4% in the top ten. The TCR was taken from a human donor who had a prior SARS-CoV-2 infection. The sequencing here drew on CD4+ T cells from PBMCs cultured without peptide, taken after COVID-19 vaccination. The chain combines TRBV7-2 with TRBJ2-1, with D hard to call. CDR3 bases: TGTGCCAGCAGCATAGTGGCCAGTATGCACTCCTACAATGAGCAGTTCTTC. Its protein product is CASSIVASMHSYNEQFF.